The entry below gives a single T cell receptor beta chain sequence along with its context. Its matching antigen is unknown. Every single patient, without exception, relapsed after autologous stem cell transplantation, and brentuximab vedotin exposure varied. The data were produced by immunoSEQ multiplex PCR, yet TCRdb's version contains in-frame clones alone and is incomplete. The sample holds over 6,000 clones, just over 85% seen once. This record belongs to a study of PD-1 blockade in classical Hodgkin lymphoma. Study findings and constraints: Baseline diversity resembling that of newly diagnosed patients was seen in complete responders. A significant rise in TCR diversity was seen by C4D1 for CD4+ cells but not for CD8+ cells.

Specimen: peripheral blood mononuclear cells (PBMCs), collected before the second cycle of nivolumab. The receptor's source is a human donor with classical Hodgkin lymphoma.

The CDR3 spells CASRTTSGANVLTF. The CDR3 nucleotides are TGTGCCAGCAGGACGACCTCTGGGGCCAACGTCCTGACTTTC. The J gene is TRBJ2-6, the V gene TRBV6-1; D not certain. This CDR3 comprises 14 residues. V lost 6 bases, J lost 0 bases, and 6 bases lay in between. Germline V gene lookup returns CDR1 MNHNS and CDR2 SASEGT.